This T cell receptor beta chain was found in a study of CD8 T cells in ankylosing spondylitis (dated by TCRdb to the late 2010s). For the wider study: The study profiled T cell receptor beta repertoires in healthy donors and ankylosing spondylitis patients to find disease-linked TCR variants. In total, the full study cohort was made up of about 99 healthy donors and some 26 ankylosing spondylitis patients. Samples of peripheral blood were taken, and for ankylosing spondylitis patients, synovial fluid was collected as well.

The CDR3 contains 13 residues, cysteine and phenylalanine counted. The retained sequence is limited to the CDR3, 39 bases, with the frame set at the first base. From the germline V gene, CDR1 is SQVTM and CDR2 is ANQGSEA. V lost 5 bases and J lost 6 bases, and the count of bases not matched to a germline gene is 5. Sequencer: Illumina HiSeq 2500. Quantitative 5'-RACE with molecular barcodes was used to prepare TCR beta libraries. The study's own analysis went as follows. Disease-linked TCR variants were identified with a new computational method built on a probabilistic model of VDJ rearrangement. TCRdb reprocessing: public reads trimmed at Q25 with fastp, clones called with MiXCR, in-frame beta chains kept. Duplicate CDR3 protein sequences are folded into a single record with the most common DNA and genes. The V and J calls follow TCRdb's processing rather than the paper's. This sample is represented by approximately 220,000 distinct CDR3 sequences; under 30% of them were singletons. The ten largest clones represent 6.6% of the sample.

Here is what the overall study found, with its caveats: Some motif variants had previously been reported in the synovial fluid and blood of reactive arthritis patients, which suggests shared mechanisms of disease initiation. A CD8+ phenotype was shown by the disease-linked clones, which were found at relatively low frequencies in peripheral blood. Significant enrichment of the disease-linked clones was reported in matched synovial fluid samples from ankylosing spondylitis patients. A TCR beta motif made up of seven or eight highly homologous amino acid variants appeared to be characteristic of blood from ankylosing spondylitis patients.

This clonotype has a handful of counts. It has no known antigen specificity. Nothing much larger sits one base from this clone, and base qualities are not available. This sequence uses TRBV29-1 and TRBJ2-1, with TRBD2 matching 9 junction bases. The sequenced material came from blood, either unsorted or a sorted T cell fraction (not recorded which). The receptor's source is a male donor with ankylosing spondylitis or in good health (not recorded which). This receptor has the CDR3 CSVWGSGSNEQFF. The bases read TGCAGCGTTTGGGGTAGCGGGAGCAATGAGCAGTTCTTC.